A single T cell receptor (beta chain) is shown here with its context. The clone's antigen remains unknown. No quality values exist for individual bases; no much larger clone is one base distant. Donors were healthy HIV-negative adults with no recently reported acute infections or vaccinations. Every donor was a Caucasian adult living in Nashville, Tennessee, USA. In the unsorted samples, some 100 million PBMCs were counted, and genomic DNA was extracted using the QIAamp DNA Blood Mini kit. Blood was obtained by leukapheresis, after which PBMCs were separated by Ficoll-Histopaque density gradient centrifugation and cryopreserved in liquid nitrogen vapor phase. Looking up the germline V gene yields CDR1 SGHTA and CDR2 FQGNSA. The V end loses 1 base and the J end loses 5 bases, and a stretch of 12 bases separates them. Its CDR3 holds 14 amino acids, cysteine through phenylalanine. Only the CDR3 DNA stays, 42 bases, in frame from base 1.

The record originates from a study of shared clonotypes between healthy human individuals (dated by TCRdb to about 2020). Background for the entire study: The cohort included a few men and two women between 18 and 49 years of age. Per donor, leukapheresis produced somewhere between about 0.85 and 10 billion PBMCs. To increase sequencing depth and limit assay-specific biases, TCR repertoire library preparation and sequencing were carried out by different laboratories using diverse techniques. Blood TCR repertoires of about five healthy adults were deeply sequenced to estimate repertoire size and the extent of clonotype sharing between individuals. General conclusions and limits of the study: The small number of donors limited the genetic and exposure-history diversity represented. Pairwise subsampling indicated that sequencing depth was expected to affect the degree of clonotype sharing among donors. Sampling was limited to blood, and TCR repertoires in tissue likely differ from TCR repertoires in blood.

Using the deep immunoSEQ assay, TCR CDR3 regions were amplified from genomic DNA by multiplex PCR. For each cell subset, the extracted genomic DNA was distributed evenly across all wells of several immunoSEQ 96-well plates, and each plate served as one replicate. For unsorted PBMC, each replicate PCR was loaded with around 300 ng genomic DNA, equivalent to roughly 31,000 T cell genomes. Ten immunoSEQ deep assay plates were used to sequence the unsorted PBMC genomic DNA. Purified libraries were quantified with a Qubit 3.0 fluorometer, sized on a Bioanalyzer 2100, and re-quantified with the KAPA Library Quantification kit. Every immunoSEQ 96-well plate was sequenced on a dedicated single-read 150-cycle Illumina NextSeq 550 flow cell. The study's own analysis went as follows. Because the immunoSEQ output held only junctional sequences and lacked quality scores, the filtering could not match the filtering applied to full-length reads. Sequences were annotated with PyIR, a Python wrapper for IgBLAST v1.9, and V/J genes and CDR3 were assigned using IMGT germline references. Reads with weak V/J assignments (E-value above 1e-6), missing CDR3, stop codons, out-of-frame junctions, or ambiguous translated residues were removed. V3J clonotypes were defined by identical inferred V gene, J gene, and CDR3 amino acid sequence. To compute the percentage overlap between repertoires, the number of shared unique clonotypes was divided by the size of the smaller repertoire. Richness of each repertoire was evaluated using RTK rarefaction, the Chao1 estimator, and Recon v2.1 estimates of unobserved clonotypes. In its TCRdb copy, this immuneACCESS table keeps in-frame sequences only and misses some clones. Where compared with another copy, unresolved V genes explain less than half of these, and the others have no known cause. Clone size and the V and J calls come from that table; the DNA yielded D and trimming. A total of about half a million clones appear in this sample, approximately 84% of them only once. The ten largest clonotypes hold about 12% of the sample.

Material for sequencing was PBMCs. This clonotype was obtained from a woman aged 40 to 50 in good health. Some clones in this sample may be carry-over from other donors' samples. The receptor chain draws on TRBV7-2 and TRBJ2-7; the D gene is not confidently resolved. The CDR3 is CASSLVGTRNEQYF. The DNA sequence is given as TGTGCCAGCAGCTTAGTCGGAACCCGTAACGAGCAGTACTTC.